This record concerns one T cell receptor (beta chain) sequence. Antigen specificity is unknown. Expressed TCRB transcripts were sequenced after all isolated RNA was converted to cDNA. Sequenced by immunoSEQ multiplex PCR; TCRdb stores in-frame clones only, minus some. The sample shows 150,000 to 200,000 clones, almost 65% of them seen only once. The CDR3 has 15 residues. CDR1 MDHEN and CDR2 SYDVKM come from the germline V gene. With 3 bases removed from V and 4 bases from J, the gap between germline ends came to 13 bases. The record originates from a study of beta chain features in type 1 diabetes. Looking at the study overall: Age, gender, cell numbers and subset yield matched between patients and controls. General study points: VDJ junctions from patients with type 1 diabetes contained fewer insertions and more deletions. Unsettled here was the matter of whether HLA type influences TCRB rearrangement. Moderate yet significant TCRB CDR3 shortening was seen in Type 1 diabetes patients in all four CD4+ subsets.

Sorting gave populations that all exceeded 98% purity. The gene calls are TRBV28 and TRBJ2-1; D possibly matches TRBD1 or TRBD2 (5 bases each). Sequenced input: naive CD4+ T cells from blood. The sequence derives from a man between 25 and 39 years old with type 1 diabetes. The CDR3 sequence is CASSFSRDAYNEQFF. The CDR3 DNA sequence: TGTGCCAGCAGTTTTAGCAGGGACGCGTACAATGAGCAGTTCTTC.